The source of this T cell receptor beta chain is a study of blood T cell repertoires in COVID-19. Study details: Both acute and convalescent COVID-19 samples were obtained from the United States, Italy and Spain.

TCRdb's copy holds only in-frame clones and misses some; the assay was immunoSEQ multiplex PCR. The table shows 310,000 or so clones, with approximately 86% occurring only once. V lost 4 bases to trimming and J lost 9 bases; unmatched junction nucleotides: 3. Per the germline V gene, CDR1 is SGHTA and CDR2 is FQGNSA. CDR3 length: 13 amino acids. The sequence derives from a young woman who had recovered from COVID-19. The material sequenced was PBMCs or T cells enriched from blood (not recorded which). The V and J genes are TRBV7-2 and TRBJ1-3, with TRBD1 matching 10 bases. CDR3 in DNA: TGTGCCAGCAGCTCCGGACAGGGGGTCACCATATATTTT. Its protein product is CASSSGQGVTIYF.